This record covers a single T cell receptor beta chain. The multiple sclerosis controls were treatment-naive patients, and their relapsing-remitting disease was stable or active. Purification of the CD8+ and CD4+ T cells relied on negative isolation, and TEMRA cells underwent FACS enrichment. Random hexamers primed reverse transcription of about 0.5 to 1 ug RNA. Amplification of TCR beta CDR3 across 54 Vbeta and 13 Jbeta was performed with immunoSEQ multiplex PCR. TCRdb reprocessed the immunoSEQ multiplex PCR reads with MiXCR, giving one entry per CDR3 protein. The sample consists of a few hundred thousand distinct CDR3 sequences, just under 95% of them appearing once. The data derive from a study of CD8 T cells in Susac syndrome. The CDR3 sequence is 14 residues long. V dropped 5 bases and J dropped 7 bases, with 18 bases sitting between them. The germline V gene encodes CDR1 GTSNPN and CDR2 SVGIG (reference sequence).

Sample: CD4+ T cells from PBMCs. This TCR came from a human donor with multiple sclerosis. J is TRBJ2-1 and V is TRBV30; no clear D gene. CDR3 coding DNA: TGTGCCTGGTCCCGACTGGATCCCAGGAATGAGCAGTTCTTC. It codes for CAWSRLDPRNEQFF.